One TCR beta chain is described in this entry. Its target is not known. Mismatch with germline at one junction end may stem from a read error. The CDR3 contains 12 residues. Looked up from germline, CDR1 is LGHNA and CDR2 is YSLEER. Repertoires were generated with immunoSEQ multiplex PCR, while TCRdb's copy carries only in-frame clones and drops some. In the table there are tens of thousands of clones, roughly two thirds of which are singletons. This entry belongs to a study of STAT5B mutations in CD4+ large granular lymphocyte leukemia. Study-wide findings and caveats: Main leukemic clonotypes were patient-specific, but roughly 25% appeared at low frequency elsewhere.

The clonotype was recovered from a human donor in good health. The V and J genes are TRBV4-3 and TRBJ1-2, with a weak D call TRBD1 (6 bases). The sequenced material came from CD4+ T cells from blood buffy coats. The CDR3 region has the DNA TGCGCCAGCAGCCAAGATGCGGGGGCATTCGTCTTC. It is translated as CASSQDAGAFVF.